A single sample gave rise to the 2 T cell receptor beta chains below, sequenced in a study of blood T cell repertoires in COVID-19 (dated by TCRdb to the early 2020s). The method was the immunoSEQ multiplex PCR assay. TCRdb limited this immuneACCESS table to in-frame rearrangements with V and J called. A share of clones is missing; checked studies link under half to unresolved V genes, and the rest is unexplained. In all, the sample holds under 350,000 clones, and 65% to 90% of those were seen once. The top ten clonotypes cover around 4% of the sample. The sample was PBMCs or T cells enriched from blood (not recorded which). All receptors derive from a woman aged 40 to 50 with acute COVID-19.

The V call is TRBV18, the J call TRBJ1-5; 7 bases are a match to TRBD1. Per germline, CDR1 KGHSH and CDR2 LQKENI. J lost 2 bases, V lost 1 base, and 5 bases had no gene match. The CDR3 sequence is 16 residues long. The chain's CDR3 is CASSPQGAKGNQPQHF. The CDR3 DNA reads as TGTGCCAGCTCACCACAGGGGGCAAAAGGCAATCAGCCCCAGCATTTT.

The chain has TRBV5-6 and TRBJ1-5, with a possible D match to TRBD1 (6 bases). There are 15 residues in the CDR3. Per the germline V gene, CDR1 is SGHDT and CDR2 is YYEEEE. The V and J ends lost 0 bases and 1 base respectively, with 8 bases between them. For the CDR3, the DNA is TGTGCCAGCAGCTTGGGACAGGTGAGCAATCAGCCCCAGCATTTT. Translating it yields CASSLGQVSNQPQHF.